What follows is one T cell receptor beta chain and its context. Its target antigen remains unknown. Nothing much larger sits one base from this clone, and base qualities are not available. TCRB CDR3 sequencing used the immunoSEQ assay on genomic DNA. The original methods were these. Nothing other than productive TCRB rearrangements was included in the analyses. Defining a clone by its unique TCRB CDR3 sequence, the study calculated clonality as a productive clonality index derived from Shannon entropy. To calculate repertoire overlap between two samples, the template counts of each clone were considered relative to each sample's total templates. A correlation with a Spearman r of 0.55 to 0.75 was found between V-gene usage by flow cytometry and V-gene usage by TCRB sequencing. TCRdb stores this immuneACCESS table with in-frame sequences only. Part of the clones is absent; in the studies checked, under half of the shortfall reflects unresolved V genes, and no reason is known for the rest. That table supplies the V and J calls and clone size; D and trimming were determined from the DNA. This sample is represented by 20,000 to 25,000 clones; about 86% of them were singletons. The ten most abundant clones make up about 19% of the sample.

With a median age of roughly 58 years (range roughly 20-75) and approximately 50% female, the healthy controls consisted of 20 blood donors whose buffy coats were used. Flow cytometry confirmed the purity of CD4+ and CD8+ cells that had been isolated by positive magnetic bead selection on an AutoMACS. Isolation of peripheral blood mononuclear cells was done through Ficoll-Paque PLUS density gradient separation. Using Nucleospin Tissue or Tissue XS kits, DNA was extracted from CD4-enriched, CD8-enriched or PBMC samples, with quantification by a Qubit 2.0 fluorometer. The data were obtained in a study of somatic mutations in cytotoxic T cells in rheumatoid arthritis (dated by TCRdb to about 2017). Context from the whole study: Some V beta antibody-stained T-cell populations were flow-sorted on a FACSAria II or Sony SH800 at nearly 100% purity, and sorted V beta1+ cells also underwent TCRB sequencing. The study asked whether expanded CD8+ T-cell clones in newly diagnosed, untreated rheumatoid arthritis carry somatic mutations, and used TCRB deep sequencing to characterize clonality. The median ages of the patient and control groups were essentially identical. TCRB deep sequencing covered 65 patients with rheumatoid arthritis along with approximately 20 healthy controls. On the study overall, not on this receptor specifically: The expanded CD8+ clones had unknown antigen targets, and not appearing in virus-specific databases did not rule out that they were virus-specific. The slight TRBV07 underrepresentation in patients was not adjusted for multiple comparisons. There was no significant difference in CD8+ T-cell clonality between rheumatoid arthritis patients and age-matched healthy controls. An increase of CD8+ clonality with age was seen in patients (Spearman r ≈ 0.46) but not in healthy controls. In about an eighth of the 65 patients, more than 20% of CD8+ cells belonged to the largest CD8+ clone, while several identical CD8+ TCRB sequences were shared between blood and synovial fluid.

CDR1 and CDR2 were assigned from the germline V gene as SGHRS and YFSETQ. There are 14 amino acids in the CDR3, from cysteine to phenylalanine inclusive. Just CDR3 DNA is preserved here, 42 bases in frame from base 1. Here V drops 0 bases and J drops 3 bases, and the junction holds 2 bases not matched to any gene. The rearrangement joined TRBV5-1 to TRBJ2-5; TRBD1 agrees with 7 junctional bases. Sample: CD8+ T cells sorted from blood. This clonotype originated in a woman in her forties or fifties in good health. The nucleotide sequence is TGCGCCAGCAGCTTGGGACAGGGAGAAGAGACCCAGTACTTC. Its product reads: CASSLGQGEETQYF.